This T cell receptor (beta chain) appears in the sequencing data of a study of T cell responses to AZD1222 COVID-19 vaccine. Whole-study findings and limits: Donor demographics were predominantly white British with a female majority; clonal diversity may be underestimated.

Note on this clone: Its antigen is as yet unknown.

The CDR3 has 15 amino acids. V lost 1 base to trimming and J lost 9 bases; unmatched junction nucleotides: 6. Germline CDR1 is MDHEN and CDR2 is SYDVKM. Second-dose timings of about 4 or about 12 weeks were pooled. Clones were sequenced by immunoSEQ multiplex PCR, and TCRdb holds only the in-frame ones, with some missing. In the table there are fewer than 100,000 clones, 85% to 90% of which are singletons. V usage is TRBV28 and J usage is TRBJ1-6, with TRBD1 matching 7 bases. The TCR was taken from an adult who received the AZD1222 COVID-19 vaccine. The input for sequencing was peripheral blood, taken 28 days after the second AZD1222 dose. This CDR3 reads CASSLSDREGSPLHF. The CDR3 DNA reads as TGTGCCAGCAGTTTATCAGACAGGGAGGGTTCACCCCTCCACTTT. The variable domain in full, completed from reference TRBV28 and TRBJ1-6, reads DVKVTQSSRYLVKRTGEKVFLECVQDMDHENMFWYRQDPGLGLRLIYFSYDVKMKEKGDIPEGYSVSREKKERFSLILESASTNQTSMYLCASSLSDREGSPLHFGNGTRLTVT.